This T cell receptor (beta chain) is from a study of neoadjuvant nivolumab and ipilimumab in lung cancer. As for this clone: The antigen remains unidentified.

Generated by immunoSEQ multiplex PCR, the TCRdb table keeps only in-frame clones and is missing some. The table records 5,000 to 5,500 clones, 91% of them present only once. Study findings and constraints: Blood richness before therapy tracked richness in tumors resected after neoadjuvant therapy. Compared with tumor-adjacent uninvolved lung, resected tumors showed greater richness and clonality. Only two of four nivolumab-treated tumors gained richness and clonality by surgery.

The CDR3 is 15 residues long. The J segment lost 4 bases and the V segment lost 10 bases, leaving 11 bases of the junction unmatched. The germline gives CDR1 MNHEY, CDR2 SVGAGI. The specimen was blood, collected after neoadjuvant nivolumab, alone or with ipilimumab, at or shortly before surgery. This TCR came from an adult with non-small cell lung cancer. Some clones in this sample may be carry-over from other donors' samples. V gene TRBV6-5 combines with J gene TRBJ2-1; 9 bases agree with TRBD1. The DNA of the CDR3 is TGTGCCACCCGAAGGGCGGGACAGGGATACAATGAGCAGTTCTTC. As protein: CATRRAGQGYNEQFF.